Below, 8 T cell receptor beta chains from the same sample are listed, as sequenced in a study of blood T cell repertoires in COVID-19. The method was immunoSEQ multiplex PCR; TCRdb's version includes in-frame clones alone and lacks a portion of them. Among roughly 240,000 clones listed, 75% to 90% were seen once. The sequenced material came from peripheral blood. The receptors shown here come from a man in his sixties who had recovered from COVID-19.

The chain uses TRBV6-5 and TRBJ2-7; 8 nucleotides align to TRBD2. The germline CDR1 and CDR2 sequences are MNHEY and SVGAGI. This CDR3 is 14 amino acids long. With V trimmed by 6 bases and J by 5 bases, 9 bases remained unmatched. The CDR3 loop reads CASRQPSGSHEQYF. The CDR3 region has the DNA TGTGCCAGCAGGCAACCGAGCGGGAGCCACGAGCAGTACTTC.

This clone was picked up a small number of times. The chain combines TRBV16 with TRBJ2-7; the D gene is possibly TRBD1 (5 bases). The CDR3 is 16 residues long. Germline V CDR1 and CDR2: KGHSY, FQNENV. V dropped 0 bases and J dropped 3 bases, with 15 bases sitting between them. Written as DNA, the CDR3 is TGTGCCAGCAGCCAATCGGGATCCGCAGGGATCTACGAGCAGTACTTC. As protein: CASSQSGSAGIYEQYF. Filled out from reference TRBV16 and TRBJ2-7, the complete variable domain reads GEEVAQTPKHLVRGEGQKAKLYCAPIKGHSYVFWYQQVLKNEFKFLISFQNENVFDETGMPKERFSAKCLPNSPCSLEIQATKLEDSAVYFCASSQSGSAGIYEQYFGPGTRLTVT.

This clone has just a few counts. The gene calls are TRBV2 and TRBJ1-5; D might be TRBD1 (5 bases). The germline gives CDR1 SNHLY, CDR2 FYNNEI. The germline V and J ends were trimmed by 7 bases and 2 bases, with 15 bases remaining between them. The CDR3 is 15 amino acids. The CDR3: CASTSGGSGNQPQHF. The CDR3 nucleotides are TGTGCCAGCACAAGTGGGGGGTCGGGCAATCAGCCCCAGCATTTT.

J is TRBJ2-1 and V is TRBV2; 9 positions match TRBD2. The CDR3 runs to 15 residues. CDR1 is SNHLY and CDR2 is FYNNEI in the germline V gene. Losses at the gene ends were 8 bases for V and 8 bases for J; bases not matched to a gene: 13. DNA of the CDR3: TGTGCCAGCCTTTTGGATAGCGGGAGTATCTATGAGCAGTTCTTC. This encodes CASLLDSGSIYEQFF.

The chain uses TRBV6-6 and TRBJ1-3; D may be TRBD1 (5 bases). From germline, CDR1 is MNHNY and CDR2 SVGAGI (reference sequence). The CDR3 contains 16 residues. Trimming pared 2 bases from V and 1 base from J, leaving 12 bases between. CDR3: CASSYGEGRSGNTIYF. CDR3 in DNA: TGTGCCAGCAGTTACGGGGAGGGACGATCTGGAAACACCATATATTTT.

The rearrangement uses TRBV9 and TRBJ1-2, with unresolved D. This CDR3 region has 16 residues. The V gene lost 4 bases and the J gene lost 4 bases, with 20 bases spanning the gap. The V gene's germline CDR1 is SGDLS and CDR2 YYNGEE. The CDR3 is CASSPTWATVFYGYTF. As DNA, the CDR3 is TGTGCCAGCAGCCCCACCTGGGCCACCGTCTTCTATGGCTACACCTTC. Full variable domain (outside the CDR3, taken from reference TRBV9 and TRBJ1-2): DSGVTQTPKHLITATGQRVTLRCSPRSGDLSVYWYQQSLDQGLQFLIQYYNGEERAKGNILERFSAQQFPDLHSELNLSSLELGDSALYFCASSPTWATVFYGYTFGSGTRLTVV.

The chain is built from TRBV3-1 (or the pseudogene TRBV3-2) and TRBJ2-4, with a tentative D call TRBD2 (5 bases). Trimming stripped 4 bases from V and 7 bases from J, with 14 bases between. Germline CDR1 and CDR2: LGHDT and YNNKEL (reference sequence). This CDR3 spans 14 amino acids. For the CDR3, the DNA is TGTGCCAGCAGCCCCGCGGGTATTTCGAACATTCAGTACTTC. Translating gives CASSPAGISNIQYF.

This clone was found a few times. This chain links TRBV6-2 or TRBV6-3 with TRBJ1-5; D is perhaps TRBD1 (5 bases). V lost 2 bases and J 4 bases, leaving 15 bases between the germline ends. Germline CDR1 is MNHEY and CDR2 is SVGEGT. The CDR3 totals 16 residues. The CDR3 loop reads CASSYNSRRGNQPQHF. In DNA form, the CDR3 reads TGTGCCAGCAGTTACAACTCTCGGAGGGGTAATCAGCCCCAGCATTTT.